These T cell receptor beta chains were read from a single sample in a study of blood T cells in healthy people across ages. TCRdb processed the 5' RACE reads anew with MiXCR; each CDR3 protein has one entry. Among fewer than 1,200,000 distinct CDR3 sequences, under 30% were seen once, and the ten largest hold less than 0.75%. These data also featured in a second study, about T cells of mothers and their children.

Sequencing was carried out using blood. All receptors derive from a girl aged 2 to 9 in good health. The CDR3 runs from the conserved cysteine through the conserved F or W. The D gene is left open where the match is weak. The size of a clone is reported for some rows only, either as once, few or many, or as a class for expanded clones.

clone size	D gene	V gene	J gene	CDR3 protein	CDR3 DNA
few	NA	TRBV24-1	TRBJ1-2	CATSGPENYGYTF	TGTGCCACCAGTGGCCCAGAAAACTATGGCTACACCTTC
NA	NA	TRBV29-1	TRBJ1-4	CSARKNEKLFF	TGCAGCGCAAGAAAAAATGAAAAACTGTTTTTT
NA	NA	TRBV3-1	TRBJ1-1	CASSQVLMNTEAFF	TGTGCCAGCAGCCAAGTGCTTATGAACACTGAAGCTTTCTTT
NA	TRBD1	TRBV20-1	TRBJ1-4	CSATSGAGGIELFF	TGCAGTGCAACCTCCGGGGCAGGGGGGATTGAACTGTTTTTT
few	NA	TRBV28	TRBJ1-3	CASSLGLPRSGNTIYF	TGTGCCAGCAGTTTGGGCCTTCCCCGCTCTGGAAACACCATATATTTT
NA	TRBD1	TRBV28	TRBJ1-5	CASTTFVDREGNQPQHF	TGTGCCAGCACTACTTTCGTGGACAGGGAGGGAAATCAGCCCCAGCATTTT
few	TRBD1	TRBV2	TRBJ2-2	CASREVTGKNTGELFF	TGTGCCAGCAGAGAAGTGACAGGGAAGAACACCGGGGAGCTGTTTTTT
few	TRBD2	TRBV28	TRBJ2-1	CALTSGPYNEQFF	TGTGCACTAACTAGCGGCCCCTACAATGAGCAGTTCTTC
few	NA	TRBV3-1	TRBJ1-1	CASSQDGGPFEAFF	TGTGCCAGCAGCCAAGATGGAGGGCCCTTTGAAGCTTTCTTT
many	NA	TRBV28	TRBJ2-7	CASSLIAYEQYF	TGTGCCAGCAGTTTGATCGCCTACGAGCAGTACTTC
NA	TRBD1	TRBV6-5	TRBJ2-1	CASSRTGVFEQFF	TGTGCCAGCAGCCGCACAGGGGTTTTTGAGCAGTTCTTC
few	TRBD1	TRBV5-1	TRBJ2-7	CASSIGTGEVEQYF	TGCGCCAGCAGCATCGGGACAGGGGAGGTTGAGCAGTACTTC
NA	NA	TRBV7-3	TRBJ2-3	CASSLLPTPDTQYF	TGTGCCAGCAGCTTACTTCCCACACCTGATACGCAGTATTTT
NA	NA	TRBV28	TRBJ1-1	CASNPRLGGRNTEAFF	TGTGCCAGCAACCCCCGCCTGGGGGGACGGAACACTGAAGCTTTCTTT
few	TRBD2	TRBV29-1	TRBJ2-5	CSLMRGTVGETQYF	TGCAGCCTCATGCGGGGGACGGTGGGAGAGACCCAGTACTTC
once	NA	TRBV13	TRBJ2-7	CASSFVGQSSYEQYF	TGTGCCAGCAGCTTTGTAGGACAGTCCTCCTACGAGCAGTACTTC
NA	TRBD2	TRBV29-1	TRBJ2-7	CSVEKTGGLAGGGGYEQYF	TGCAGCGTGGAGAAAACTGGCGGACTAGCGGGAGGGGGTGGCTACGAGCAGTACTTC
few	NA	TRBV10-3	TRBJ2-3	CAVRLEGTDTQYF	TGTGCCGTCAGACTAGAGGGGACAGATACGCAGTATTTT
NA	NA	TRBV5-1	TRBJ2-7	CASSEAGLDSYEQYF	TGCGCCAGCAGCGAAGCGGGTTTAGACTCCTACGAGCAGTACTTC
NA	NA	TRBV28	TRBJ2-7	CASSFTRVYSYEQYF	TGTGCCAGCAGTTTTACCAGGGTCTACTCCTACGAGCAGTACTTC
few	TRBD2	TRBV29-1	TRBJ2-3	CSVGGLAGVDTQYF	TGCAGCGTTGGGGGACTAGCGGGAGTCGATACGCAGTATTTT
NA	TRBD2	TRBV2	TRBJ2-4	CASSNLAGPHNSENIQYF	TGTGCCAGCAGTAATCTAGCGGGGCCTCATAATAGTGAAAACATTCAGTACTTC
NA	NA	TRBV14	TRBJ2-1	CASSQFSRDPEQFF	TGTGCCAGCAGCCAATTTAGTAGGGACCCAGAGCAGTTCTTC
NA	NA	TRBV16	TRBJ2-4	CANSPLQVDAKNIQYF	TGTGCCAACAGCCCGCTGCAAGTGGACGCCAAAAACATTCAGTACTTC
few	NA	TRBV9	TRBJ2-7	CASSVSSGPSSYEQYF	TGTGCCAGCAGCGTATCAAGCGGGCCGAGCTCCTACGAGCAGTACTTC
few	TRBD2	TRBV20-1	TRBJ2-1	CSARDSGASGSKNEQFF	TGCAGTGCTAGAGATTCAGGCGCTAGCGGGAGTAAAAATGAGCAGTTCTTC
few	NA	TRBV12-3/TRBV12-4	TRBJ2-5	CASGRGTQETQYF	TGTGCCAGCGGACGGGGGACCCAAGAGACCCAGTACTTC
few	TRBD2	TRBV7-2	TRBJ2-1	CASSRTSGTNEQFF	TGTGCCAGCAGTCGGACTAGCGGGACCAATGAGCAGTTCTTC
NA	TRBD1	TRBV7-9	TRBJ1-6	CASSSTGDGSPLHF	TGTGCCAGCAGCTCGACAGGGGATGGATCACCCCTCCACTTT
few	NA	TRBV5-6	TRBJ2-1	CASSLVLRNEQFF	TGTGCCAGCAGCTTGGTGCTGAGGAATGAGCAGTTCTTC
NA	NA	TRBV7-2	TRBJ2-3	CASSFVPGAHSSTDTQYF	TGTGCCAGCAGCTTCGTGCCGGGAGCCCACTCTAGCACAGATACGCAGTATTTT
NA	TRBD1	TRBV29-1	TRBJ1-2	CSVGTGGYGYTF	TGCAGCGTTGGGACAGGCGGGTATGGCTACACCTTC
few	TRBD2	TRBV29-1	TRBJ2-3	CSSGGRLTDTQYF	TGCAGCTCGGGCGGGAGGCTCACAGATACGCAGTATTTT
few	TRBD1	TRBV5-8	TRBJ1-5	CASSAGTGGNQPQHF	TGTGCCAGCAGCGCCGGGACAGGTGGCAATCAGCCCCAGCATTTT
NA	NA	TRBV9	TRBJ2-2	CASSVGERTGELFF	TGTGCCAGCAGCGTGGGAGAACGCACCGGGGAGCTGTTTTTT
NA	NA	TRBV7-6	TRBJ2-5	CASSLVDGRQDTQYF	TGTGCCAGCAGCTTAGTGGACGGACGCCAAGATACCCAGTACTTC
NA	NA	TRBV7-2	TRBJ1-2	CASSYLLRGGYGYTF	TGTGCCAGCAGCTACCTACTCCGGGGAGGGTATGGCTACACCTTC
NA	TRBD2	TRBV4-1	TRBJ2-7	CASSQGPGLAYEQYF	TGCGCCAGCAGCCAAGGTCCGGGACTAGCCTACGAGCAGTACTTC
NA	NA	TRBV6-6	TRBJ2-7	CASSQHSEQYF	TGTGCCAGCAGTCAACATAGCGAGCAGTACTTC
few	NA	TRBV6-5	TRBJ1-6	CASSYRFQAGGNSPLHF	TGTGCCAGCAGTTACAGGTTTCAGGCGGGGGGCAATTCACCCCTCCACTTT
NA	NA	TRBV21-1	TRBJ1-5	CASSKGPLHF	TGTGCCAGCAGCAAAGGACCCCTGCATTTT
few	TRBD1	TRBV29-1	TRBJ2-7	CSVNGTGAHEQYF	TGCAGCGTCAACGGGACAGGGGCCCACGAGCAGTACTTC
NA	NA	TRBV29-1	TRBJ2-7	CSVAPGYTYEQYF	TGCAGCGTCGCCCCGGGCTATACCTACGAGCAGTACTTC
NA	NA	TRBV25-1	TRBJ1-2	CASGRGGSNYGYTF	TGTGCCAGCGGGAGGGGAGGGTCGAACTATGGCTACACCTTC
NA	NA	TRBV12-3/TRBV12-4	TRBJ2-6	CASSSFMMVSANVLTF	TGTGCCAGCAGTTCCTTTATGATGGTGTCGGCCAACGTCCTGACTTTC
NA	TRBD2	TRBV11-2	TRBJ2-3	CASSSPGTSGFLRGTDTQYF	TGTGCCAGCAGCTCCCCTGGGACTAGCGGGTTCTTAAGAGGCACAGATACGCAGTATTTT
few	TRBD2	TRBV27	TRBJ2-7	CASSFGRGSSYEQYF	TGTGCCAGCAGTTTCGGGAGGGGAAGCTCCTACGAGCAGTACTTC
NA	NA	TRBV27	TRBJ2-1	CASSFLLAEQFF	TGTGCCAGCAGTTTCCTCCTGGCTGAGCAGTTCTTC
NA	NA	TRBV12-3/TRBV12-4	TRBJ1-4	CASSLYATNEKLFF	TGTGCCAGCAGTTTATATGCAACTAATGAAAAACTGTTTTTT
few	NA	TRBV4-1	TRBJ2-1	CASSLGTTYDGDNEQFF	TGCGCCAGCAGTCTTGGCACTACCTACGACGGGGACAATGAGCAGTTCTTC
few	TRBD2	TRBV4-1	TRBJ2-7	CASGGGLAGYEQYF	TGCGCCAGCGGTGGAGGACTAGCGGGCTACGAGCAGTACTTC
NA	NA	TRBV20-1	TRBJ2-7	CSARDVMRQGSYEQYF	TGCAGTGCTAGAGATGTAATGAGGCAGGGGAGCTACGAGCAGTACTTC
few	NA	TRBV14	TRBJ2-1	CASSIVYNEQFF	TGTGCCAGCAGCATTGTCTACAATGAGCAGTTCTTC
NA	NA	TRBV12-3/TRBV12-4	TRBJ2-5	CASSPGVYQETQYF	TGTGCCAGCAGCCCCGGGGTGTACCAAGAGACCCAGTACTTC